The entry below describes one T cell receptor (beta chain). The antigen is unknown. TCRdb independently ran MiXCR on the 5' RACE reads; one entry per CDR3 protein. The sample shows roughly 70,000 distinct CDR3 sequences, over 15% of them seen only once. The record originates from a study of T-cell memory formation after mild COVID-19. Across the whole study: Largely, the TCR clusters proved donor specific.

Study results and caveats: Confirmation of SARS-CoV-2 specificity was lacking for second-wave clones peaking day 37. Contracting clones from day 15 to 85 showed balanced CD4/CD8; later expanders favored CD4+. The study detected some responding clones in pre-infection memory, suggesting cross-reactive memory joined.

This CDR3 region has 15 residues. J was trimmed by 4 bases and V by 0 bases; bases with no gene match: 1. CDR1 is MNHEY, CDR2 SVGAGI, per germline. The chain links TRBV6-5 to TRBJ2-2; 8 nucleotides agree with TRBD2. The TCR was taken from an adult woman who had mild COVID-19 (a few samples of this study predate the infection). Cell type and time point are not known. The sample was PBMCs or a T cell subset sorted from them (not recorded which). CDR3 region: CASSYSAGGTGELFF. DNA of the CDR3: TGTGCCAGCAGTTACTCGGCGGGGGGCACCGGGGAGCTGTTTTTT.